Following are 26 T cell receptor beta chains from one sample sequenced in a study of blood T cell repertoires in COVID-19. The protocol was immunoSEQ multiplex PCR, while the TCRdb copy is restricted to in-frame clones and leaves out a portion. The data contain 170,000 or so clones, 70% to 90% of them seen just once; the ten biggest clones take up approximately 0.6%. The sample comprised peripheral blood. The receptors here all came from a man aged 60 to 75 with COVID-19, enrolled during active disease.

This clone occurred once. The chain has TRBV6-5 and TRBJ2-1; weak D call: TRBD2 (5 bases). The germline V gene encodes CDR1 MNHEY and CDR2 SVGAGI. V was clipped by 4 bases and J by 1 base, with 14 bases between them. This CDR3 has 16 residues. CDR3 residues: CASSSPSSRSYNEQFF. The CDR3 DNA sequence: TGTGCCAGCAGTTCACCGTCTAGCAGATCCTACAATGAGCAGTTCTTC.

The V gene is TRBV11-3, the J gene TRBJ2-2; 10 nucleotides match TRBD1. Per the germline V gene, CDR1 is SGHNT and CDR2 is YENEEA. V gave up 4 bases and J gave up 2 bases; unmatched junction bases: 4. The CDR3 spans 16 residues. The CDR3 reads CASSSGQGINTGELFF. The CDR3 bases are TGTGCCAGCAGCTCGGGACAGGGGATAAACACCGGGGAGCTGTTTTTT.

This chain connects TRBV24-1 to TRBJ2-4; TRBD1 agrees at 10 bases. The CDR3 has 15 amino acids. CDR1 KGHDR and CDR2 SFDVKD come from the germline V gene. Germline trimming cut 5 bases from V and 5 bases from J; bases unmatched to any gene: 5. CDR3 nucleotide sequence: TGTGCCACCAGTGCCGGGGGGACAGGGGAAAACATTCAGTACTTC. This gives the protein CATSAGGTGENIQYF.

J is TRBJ1-5 and V is TRBV28; the D gene is possibly TRBD1 (6 bases). Trimming shortened V by 4 bases and J by 5 bases, and 15 bases separated the two germline ends. Germline-derived CDR1 and CDR2 are MDHEN and SYDVKM. The CDR3 loop spans 15 amino acids. This chain's CDR3 is CASSSDSPSDQPQHF. Written as DNA, the CDR3 is TGTGCCAGCAGTTCGGACAGCCCTTCTGATCAGCCCCAGCATTTT.

CDR3 protein: CASSSEARGNQPQHF. In DNA, the CDR3 is TGTGCCAGCAGTTCAGAGGCCCGAGGTAATCAGCCCCAGCATTTT. The chain carries TRBV28 and TRBJ1-5, with no clear D. The germline V gene encodes CDR1 MDHEN and CDR2 SYDVKM. Trimming removed 4 bases at V and 4 bases at J, with 14 bases between. The CDR3 is 15 amino acids. The full variable domain, its missing parts supplied by reference TRBV28 and TRBJ1-5, is DVKVTQSSRYLVKRTGEKVFLECVQDMDHENMFWYRQDPGLGLRLIYFSYDVKMKEKGDIPEGYSVSREKKERFSLILESASTNQTSMYLCASSSEARGNQPQHFGDGTRLSIL.

The chain recombines TRBV14 with TRBJ1-2, with TRBD1 matching over 8 bases. The J segment lost 2 bases and the V segment lost 2 bases, leaving 10 bases of the junction unmatched. Germline CDR1 SGHDN, CDR2 FVKESK. This CDR3 comprises 17 residues. In DNA form, the CDR3 reads TGTGCCAGCAGCCAACCCGACAGGGGCCAGACGAACTATGGCTACACCTTC. Translation: CASSQPDRGQTNYGYTF.

J is TRBJ2-7 and V is TRBV12-3 or TRBV12-4; D not certain. The CDR3 length is 11 residues. V was cut by 7 bases and J by 2 bases, with 6 bases left in between. The CDR3: CASNTAYEQYF. The CDR3 nucleotides are TGTGCCAGCAACACAGCCTACGAGCAGTACTTC.

In its sample, this clone was seen a few times. The gene calls are TRBV6-5 and TRBJ1-2, with D unclear. The germline gives CDR1 MNHEY, CDR2 SVGAGI. CDR3 size: 14 residues. The germline V and J ends were trimmed by 0 bases and 8 bases, with 13 bases remaining between them. The CDR3 nucleotides read TGTGCCAGCAGTTACTCGGACGGATCGGGGGGCTACACCTTC. Amino acids: CASSYSDGSGGYTF.

The chain combines TRBV3-1 (or the pseudogene TRBV3-2) with TRBJ1-2, with a tentative D call TRBD1 (6 bases). The V end lost 7 bases, the J end lost 8 bases, and 14 bases lay between the germline ends. Germline CDR1 reads LGHDT; CDR2 reads YNNKEL (reference sequence). This CDR3 contains 12 residues. The CDR3 DNA sequence: TGTGCCAGCATGGGCAGGGGCAGGGGCTACACCTTC. Its protein product is CASMGRGRGYTF.

This chain connects TRBV6-5 to TRBJ2-7; 9 positions match TRBD2. This CDR3 region has 14 residues. Looked up from germline, CDR1 is MNHEY and CDR2 is SVGAGI. The trim removed 6 bases at V and 3 bases at J, leaving 6 bases unmatched. The CDR3 coding sequence is TGTGCCAGCAGAGGGGGACTAGCTCACTACGAGCAGTACTTC. This gives the protein CASRGGLAHYEQYF.

The V call is TRBV12-5, the J call TRBJ2-3; 8 bases align to TRBD1. The ends lost 5 bases at V and 2 bases at J; junction bases unmatched: 6. The CDR3 totals 15 residues. The germline gives CDR1 LGHNT, CDR2 FRNRAP. The CDR3 is CASGRQGAPTDTQYF. The CDR3 bases are TGTGCTAGTGGTAGGCAGGGGGCCCCCACAGATACGCAGTATTTT.

The rearrangement links TRBV7-2 to TRBJ1-4; maybe TRBD1 (6 bases). Germline CDR1 SGHTA, CDR2 FQGNSA. Between the trimmed V and J ends, which lost 5 bases and 11 bases, there was a span of 15 bases. The CDR3 has 13 residues. CDR3 protein: CASSNTTGNKLFF. The CDR3 DNA reads TGTGCCAGCAGCAATACAACAGGGAACAAACTGTTTTTT.

This clone was picked up one time. This chain connects TRBV3-1 (or the pseudogene TRBV3-2) to TRBJ2-3; 9 nucleotides agree with TRBD1. The trim removed 2 bases at V and 1 base at J, leaving 4 bases unmatched. Germline V gene data show CDR1 as LGHDT and CDR2 as YNNKEL (reference sequence). The CDR3 runs to 16 residues. The CDR3 sequence: CASSQTGGAGTDTQYF. In DNA, the CDR3 is TGTGCCAGCAGCCAAACAGGGGGCGCCGGCACAGATACGCAGTATTTT.

The rearrangement joins TRBV6-5 to TRBJ1-3; D gene uncertain. CDR1 is MNHEY and CDR2 is SVGAGI in the germline V gene. Trimming cost V 10 bases and J 0 bases, with 16 bases left between them. CDR3 size: 15 residues. This chain's CDR3 is CATRRTPTSGNTIYF. CDR3 DNA: TGTGCCACCCGGAGAACACCTACCTCTGGAAACACCATATATTTT.

The chain recombines TRBV6-6 with TRBJ2-5; a possible D gene is TRBD1 (5 bases). The CDR3 runs to 14 residues. Between the trimmed V and J ends, which lost 5 bases and 1 base, there was a span of 11 bases. The germline gives CDR1 MNHNY, CDR2 SVGAGI (reference sequence). This CDR3 reads CASSKSGLQETQYF. CDR3 DNA: TGTGCCAGCAGTAAATCAGGGCTCCAAGAGACCCAGTACTTC.

The J gene is TRBJ1-2, the V gene TRBV7-9; 8 positions agree with TRBD1. This CDR3 comprises 12 residues. CDR1 is SEHNR, CDR2 FQNEAQ, per germline (reference sequence). The V segment lost 6 bases and the J segment 6 bases; nucleotides outside the gene matches: 3. As DNA, the CDR3 is TGTGCCAGCAGGACAGGGGACGATGGCTACACCTTC. This codes for CASRTGDDGYTF.

The rearrangement links TRBV6-2 or TRBV6-3 to TRBJ2-1; possible D gene TRBD2, 7 bases. Germline assignment: CDR1 MNHEY and CDR2 SVGEGT. The CDR3 length is 15 residues. Trimming stripped 2 bases from V and 3 bases from J, with 11 bases between. The CDR3: CASSYRGAGYNEQFF. The CDR3 DNA sequence: TGTGCCAGCAGTTACCGGGGGGCTGGCTACAATGAGCAGTTCTTC.

This clone was recorded once. The V call is TRBV24-1, the J call TRBJ1-2, with D possibly TRBD1 on 6 matching bases. The CDR3 runs 13 residues. V was cut by 9 bases and J by 8 bases, with 18 bases left in between. Germline assignment: CDR1 KGHDR and CDR2 SFDVKD. CDR3 in DNA: TGTGCCACCGGCGATCCGGGACATGAAGGCTACACCTTC. The encoded protein is CATGDPGHEGYTF.

The chain combines TRBV6-2 or TRBV6-3 with TRBJ2-7; 13 nucleotides agree with TRBD2. The J segment lost 6 bases and the V segment lost 2 bases, leaving 4 bases of the junction unmatched. CDR1 is MNHEY, CDR2 SVGEGT, per germline. This CDR3 contains 15 residues. CDR3: CASSYPGLAGSEQYF. CDR3 coding DNA: TGTGCCAGCAGTTACCCGGGACTAGCGGGAAGCGAGCAGTACTTC.

The chain carries TRBV6-2 or TRBV6-3 and TRBJ1-1; 10 nucleotides match TRBD1. This CDR3 has 14 amino acids. The germline gives CDR1 MNHEY, CDR2 SVGEGT. The V gene end was trimmed by 7 bases and the J gene end by 2 bases; junction bases not matched to a gene: 4. The CDR3 region has the DNA TGTGCCAGCACCCCGACAGGGGGCAACACTGAAGCTTTCTTT. Translating gives CASTPTGGNTEAFF.

This chain links TRBV5-6 with TRBJ1-1; perhaps TRBD1 as D (5 bases). V was clipped by 3 bases and J by 1 base, with 16 bases between them. Germline V gene data show CDR1 as SGHDT and CDR2 as YYEEEE. The CDR3 is 16 amino acids. CDR3 in DNA: TGTGCCAGCAGCTGGGGCGAATCCAGGGAGAACACTGAAGCTTTCTTT. This sequence encodes CASSWGESRENTEAFF.

V usage is TRBV19 and J usage is TRBJ2-3; D is perhaps TRBD2 (5 bases). Germline values: CDR1 LNHDA, CDR2 SQIVND (reference sequence). The germline V and J ends were trimmed by 4 bases and 3 bases, with 11 bases remaining between them. The length of the CDR3 is 14 residues. DNA of the CDR3: TGTGCCAGTAGTAAACTAGGGATTACAGATACGCAGTATTTT. Translating gives CASSKLGITDTQYF.

The chain has TRBV28 and TRBJ2-7; 7 bases fit TRBD2. V was clipped by 5 bases and J by 4 bases; unmatched bases: 2. This CDR3 is built from 12 residues. CDR1 and CDR2 (germline): MDHEN, SYDVKM. In DNA, the CDR3 is TGTGCCAGCAGTCTCGGGAGGTACGAGCAGTACTTC. It translates to CASSLGRYEQYF.

The rearrangement links TRBV7-9 to TRBJ1-1; a possible D gene is TRBD1 (5 bases). Germline assignment: CDR1 SEHNR and CDR2 FQNEAQ (reference sequence). The CDR3 is made up of 14 amino acids. V was shortened by 5 bases and J by 4 bases, with 14 bases between the two germline ends. The CDR3 bases are TGTGCCAGCAGCCCGGGGGGGAGGAGCACTGAAGCTTTCTTT. This translates into CASSPGGRSTEAFF.

The V gene is TRBV27, the J gene TRBJ1-5, with D tentatively TRBD1 (5 bases). Trimming shortened V by 5 bases and J by 7 bases, and 15 bases separated the two germline ends. This CDR3 region has 14 residues. Germline CDR1 reads MNHEY; CDR2 reads SMNVEV (reference sequence). CDR3 nucleotide sequence: TGTGCCAGCAGTCCTGAGGGGAGGCGGCAGCCCCAGCATTTT. It specifies CASSPEGRRQPQHF.

The genes are TRBV18 and TRBJ1-1; D not resolved. CDR1 and CDR2 (germline): KGHSH, LQKENI. The V and J ends lost 4 bases and 6 bases respectively, with 12 bases between them. This CDR3 comprises 13 residues. Here the CDR3 reads CASSQTTPAEAFF. The CDR3 DNA is TGTGCCAGCTCACAGACAACACCGGCTGAAGCTTTCTTT. Looking up the rest from reference TRBV18 and TRBJ1-1 gives the full variable domain: NAGVMQNPRHLVRRRGQEARLRCSPMKGHSHVYWYRQLPEEGLKFMVYLQKENIIDESGMPKERFSAEFPKEGPSILRIQQVVRGDSAAYFCASSQTTPAEAFFGQGTRLTVV.